This note documents a single T cell receptor beta chain sequence. This record belongs to a study of blood T cell repertoires in COVID-19. About the study: Sample material is recorded as cDNA or gDNA derived from T cells, B-cell-depleted T cells, or PBMCs.

In the original processing: Estimation of nucleated cell counts relied on the amplification of reference gene primers. TCRdb's copy holds only in-frame clones and misses some; the assay was immunoSEQ multiplex PCR. That table furnishes V, J and clone size, whereas the DNA furnished D and trimming. The sample has about 230,000 clones; under 90% are singletons. Germline assignment: CDR1 SGHVS and CDR2 FNYEAQ. The CDR3 has 15 amino acids. With V trimmed by 0 bases and J by 6 bases, 4 bases remained unmatched. Cohort assignment relied on participant-reported clinical history. The sample was PBMCs or T cells enriched from blood (not recorded which). The J gene is TRBJ2-3, the V gene TRBV7-6; 9 nucleotides agree with TRBD2. The receptor's source is a man younger than 35 who had recovered from COVID-19. The CDR3 loop reads CASSLAGLAADTQYF. The CDR3 coding sequence is TGTGCCAGCAGCTTAGCGGGACTAGCAGCTGATACGCAGTATTTT.